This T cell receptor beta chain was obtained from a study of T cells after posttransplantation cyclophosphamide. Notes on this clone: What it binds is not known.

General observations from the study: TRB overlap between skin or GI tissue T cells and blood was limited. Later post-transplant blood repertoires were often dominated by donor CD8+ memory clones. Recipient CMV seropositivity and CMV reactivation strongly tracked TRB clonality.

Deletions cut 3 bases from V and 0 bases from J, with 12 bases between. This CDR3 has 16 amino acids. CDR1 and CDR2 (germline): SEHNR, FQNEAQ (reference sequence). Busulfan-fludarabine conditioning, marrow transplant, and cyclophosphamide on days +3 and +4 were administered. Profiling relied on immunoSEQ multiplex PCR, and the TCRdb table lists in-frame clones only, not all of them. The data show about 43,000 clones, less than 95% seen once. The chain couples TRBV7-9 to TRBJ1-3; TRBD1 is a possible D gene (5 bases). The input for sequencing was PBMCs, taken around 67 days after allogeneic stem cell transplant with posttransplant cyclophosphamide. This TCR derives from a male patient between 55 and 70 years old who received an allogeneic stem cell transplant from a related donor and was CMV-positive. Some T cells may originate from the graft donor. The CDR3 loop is CASSFAGYSSGNTIYF. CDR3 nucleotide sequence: TGTGCCAGCAGCTTTGCAGGGTACTCCTCTGGAAACACCATATATTTT.